This T cell receptor beta chain was retrieved from a study of metastatic and nonmetastatic thyroid tumors. Prior to thyroid surgery, none of the patients had received any treatment. This clone appeared many times. Its antigen is undetermined. Germline V gives CDR1 MNHNS, CDR2 SASEGT. The V end was cut by 5 bases, the J end by 1 base, with 12 bases between. This CDR3 has 15 amino acids. Broader study findings: Significantly greater TCR beta diversity was reportedly found in malignant thyroid tumors than in benign nodules (in blood and tumor).

TCRdb reanalyzed the PCR reads with MiXCR. The sample includes tens of thousands of clones, 12% of them seen just once. The chain is built from TRBV6-1 and TRBJ2-1; perhaps TRBD2 as D (5 bases). Input material: blood. The TCR originated in a female donor with papillary thyroid cancer or a benign thyroid nodule (not recorded which). Some clones in this sample may be carry-over from other donors' samples. The CDR3 DNA follows: TGTGCCAGCAGTCTGGACTCTCCTTCCTACAATGAGCAGTTCTTC. Protein product: CASSLDSPSYNEQFF.